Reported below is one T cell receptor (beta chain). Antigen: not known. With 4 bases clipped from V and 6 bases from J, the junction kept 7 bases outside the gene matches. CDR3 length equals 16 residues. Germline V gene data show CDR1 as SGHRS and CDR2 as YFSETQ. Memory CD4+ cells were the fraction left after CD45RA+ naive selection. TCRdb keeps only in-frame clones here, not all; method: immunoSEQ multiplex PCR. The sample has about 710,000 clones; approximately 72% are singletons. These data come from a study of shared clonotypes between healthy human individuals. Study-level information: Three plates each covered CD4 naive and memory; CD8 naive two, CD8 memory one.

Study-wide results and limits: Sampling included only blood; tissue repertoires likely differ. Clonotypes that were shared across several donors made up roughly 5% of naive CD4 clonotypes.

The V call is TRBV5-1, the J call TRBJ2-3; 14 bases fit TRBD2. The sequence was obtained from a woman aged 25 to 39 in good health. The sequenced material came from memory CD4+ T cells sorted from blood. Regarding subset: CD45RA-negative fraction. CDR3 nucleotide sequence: TGCGCCAGCAGCCTGGGACTAGCGGGAGTCTCGGATACGCAGTATTTT. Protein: CASSLGLAGVSDTQYF. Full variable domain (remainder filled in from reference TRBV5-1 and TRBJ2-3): KAGVTQTPRYLIKTRGQQVTLSCSPISGHRSVSWYQQTPGQGLQFLFEYFSETQRNKGNFPGRFSGRQFSNSRSEMNVSTLELGDSALYLCASSLGLAGVSDTQYFGPGTRLTVL.